This TCR beta chain was sequenced in a study of blood T cell repertoires in COVID-19. This clone was seen repeatedly, ten times or more. The assay was immunoSEQ multiplex PCR, and TCRdb's table has in-frame clones only and misses some. Of some 110,000 clones listed, around 74% are singletons. The CDR3 runs to 18 residues. V was trimmed by 5 bases and J by 1 base, leaving 22 bases between them. Germline V CDR1 and CDR2: SGHRS, YFSETQ. V and J are TRBV5-1 and TRBJ1-3, with a possible D match to TRBD1 (6 bases). This TCR derives from a woman aged 70-85 years with acute or convalescent COVID-19. Sequences were obtained from peripheral blood. This CDR3 is CASRAWSSTGPSGNTIYF. DNA for the CDR3: TGCGCCAGCAGAGCTTGGTCTTCGACAGGACCTTCTGGAAACACCATATATTTT.